These 9 T cell receptor beta chains share one sample of origin, sequenced in a study of blood T cell repertoires in COVID-19. Sequencing was performed with immunoSEQ multiplex PCR; in TCRdb, only in-frame clones are kept and a portion is missing. The table lists 85,000 to 90,000 clones, approximately 89% of them singletons. The sequenced sample was peripheral blood. Every receptor here comes from a human donor with active COVID-19. The donor label of this sample is uncertain.

The gene calls are TRBV28 and TRBJ2-5; 11 nucleotides line up with TRBD2. The CDR3 sequence is 16 residues long. CDR1 and CDR2 from the germline V gene are MDHEN and SYDVKM. V lost 3 bases and J lost 2; bases outside the gene matches: 5. The CDR3 is CASSFWSSGGQETQYF. Here the CDR3 DNA reads TGTGCCAGCAGTTTTTGGTCTAGCGGGGGGCAAGAGACCCAGTACTTC.

The chain has TRBV19 and TRBJ2-7, with TRBD1 as a possible D gene (6 bases). Germline V lookup: CDR1 LNHDA, CDR2 SQIVND (reference sequence). The germline V and J ends were trimmed by 3 bases and 1 base, with 13 bases remaining between them. The CDR3 covers 15 residues. This CDR3 reads CASSMVAGQSYEQYF. DNA of the CDR3: TGTGCCAGTAGTATGGTGGCCGGACAGTCCTACGAGCAGTACTTC.

J is TRBJ2-3 and V is TRBV24-1; 8 positions match TRBD1. The germline CDR1 and CDR2 sequences are KGHDR and SFDVKD. CDR3 length: 16 amino acids. Trimming removed 3 bases from V and 2 bases from J; junction bases left unmatched: 6. The CDR3 DNA sequence: TGTGCCACCAGTGATATAACAGGGGGATCCACAGATACGCAGTATTTT. This translates into CATSDITGGSTDTQYF.

This clone was observed a single time. This sequence joins TRBV3-1 (or the pseudogene TRBV3-2) and TRBJ2-2; D call uncertain. V was shortened by 0 bases and J by 2 bases, with 10 bases between the two germline ends. Germline-derived CDR1 and CDR2 are LGHDT and YNNKEL (reference sequence). This CDR3 region has 16 residues. Written as DNA, the CDR3 is TGTGCCAGCAGCCAAGACTCAGCAGGAAACACCGGGGAGCTGTTTTTT. Encoded protein: CASSQDSAGNTGELFF.

The chain has TRBV28 and TRBJ2-3, with 10 nucleotides matching TRBD2. Germline-derived CDR1 and CDR2 are MDHEN and SYDVKM. This CDR3 has 15 amino acids. J was trimmed by 3 bases and V by 3 bases; bases with no gene match: 3. CDR3 loop: CASSFPSGGTDTQYF. DNA of the CDR3: TGTGCCAGCAGTTTTCCTAGCGGGGGAACAGATACGCAGTATTTT.

The gene calls are TRBV9 and TRBJ2-7; 9 bases are shared with TRBD1. Germline values: CDR1 SGDLS, CDR2 YYNGEE. J gave up 1 base and V 0 bases, and 2 bases lay outside the gene matches. The CDR3 has 15 residues. CDR3 amino acids: CASSVGGTGSYEQYF. CDR3 nucleotides: TGTGCCAGCAGCGTAGGGGGGACAGGGTCCTACGAGCAGTACTTC.

This chain uses TRBV24-1 with TRBJ1-5; TRBD1 matches at 7 bases. CDR1 and CDR2 from the germline V gene are KGHDR and SFDVKD. The CDR3 extends over 13 amino acids. J gave up 1 base and V 9 bases, and 2 bases lay outside the gene matches. The CDR3 here is CATSTGSNQPQHF. The CDR3 DNA is TGTGCCACCTCGACAGGGAGCAATCAGCCCCAGCATTTT.

The J gene is TRBJ2-5, the V gene TRBV7-2, with 11 bases aligning to TRBD2. This CDR3 region has 16 residues. The V gene's germline CDR1 is SGHTA and CDR2 FQGNSA. Germline trimming cut 0 bases from V and 0 bases from J; bases unmatched to any gene: 0. The CDR3 DNA follows: TGTGCCAGCAGCTTAGCTAGCGGGGGGGACCAAGAGACCCAGTACTTC. It is translated as CASSLASGGDQETQYF.

The V and J genes are TRBV6-5 and TRBJ1-1, with D tentatively TRBD1 (5 bases). Germline assignment: CDR1 MNHEY and CDR2 SVGAGI. Trimming left V 6 bases short and J 2 bases short, with 13 bases between. The CDR3 has 14 amino acids. For the CDR3, the DNA is TGTGCCAGCAGGCCGGGAGGGACTAACACTGAAGCTTTCTTT. This sequence encodes CASRPGGTNTEAFF.